The T cell receptor (beta chain) under discussion was sequenced for a study of blood T cell repertoires in COVID-19. Study-level background: Nucleic acid was either cDNA or gDNA, and it came from T cells, B-cell-depleted T cells, or PBMCs.

This clone appeared once. Original processing notes: Amplification of reference gene primers provided the estimated nucleated cell counts. Assay used: immunoSEQ multiplex PCR; TCRdb lists only in-frame clones, some missing. D and trimming were read from the DNA, whereas the V and J calls and clone size are those reported in that table. The repertoire holds a few hundred thousand clones, with approximately 88% as singletons. The length of the CDR3 is 16 residues. V dropped 6 bases and J dropped 2 bases, with 17 bases sitting between them. CDR1 is MDHEN and CDR2 is SYDVKM in the germline V gene. Seattle-derived patients entered the study during active infection and were followed longitudinally.

This chain connects TRBV28 to TRBJ1-3; D might be TRBD1 (5 bases). The sequenced material came from peripheral blood. The receptor was isolated from a woman younger than 45 with COVID-19, enrolled during active disease. DNA for the CDR3: TGTGCCAGCAGCCCACCCGGAGGGGCGCCTGGAAACACCATATATTTT. Protein: CASSPPGGAPGNTIYF.